This passage covers 11 T cell receptor beta chains from one sample sequenced in a study of cytomegalovirus exposure and HLA in healthy donors. Amplification used 60 Vbeta primers and 13 Jbeta primers. Libraries were prepared by immunoSEQ multiplex PCR; TCRdb keeps only in-frame clonotypes and omits some of them. Among some 200,000 clones listed, over 65% were seen once. The specimen was PBMCs. The receptors come from a man aged 18 to 35 in good health and CMV-seronegative.

V gene TRBV5-1 combines with J gene TRBJ2-7; possible D gene TRBD1, 5 bases. CDR1 and CDR2 (germline): SGHRS, YFSETQ. V was shortened by 3 bases and J by 0 bases, with 13 bases between the two germline ends. This CDR3 region has 15 residues. CDR3 nucleotides: TGCGCCAGCAGCTACGCCTCAAGGGGCTCCTACGAGCAGTACTTC. Amino acids: CASSYASRGSYEQYF.

The chain joins TRBV6-5 to TRBJ1-2, with D maybe TRBD1 (5 bases). This CDR3 contains 16 residues. Germline CDR1 reads MNHEY; CDR2 reads SVGAGI. V dropped 0 bases and J dropped 8 bases, with 19 bases sitting between them. The CDR3 loop reads CASSYSDGGSWEGYTF. Here the CDR3 DNA reads TGTGCCAGCAGTTACTCGGATGGGGGGTCCTGGGAAGGCTACACCTTC.

This clone was counted between two and nine times. This chain uses TRBV10-3 with TRBJ1-1; maybe TRBD1 (5 bases). The CDR3 runs to 15 residues. Trimming left V 0 bases short and J 0 bases short, with 8 bases between. Germline V gene data show CDR1 as ENHRY and CDR2 as SYGVKD. The CDR3 coding sequence is TGTGCCATCAGTGAGTCCGGGGGTTTGAACACTGAAGCTTTCTTT. Protein sequence: CAISESGGLNTEAFF.

The chain links TRBV7-9 to TRBJ2-6; weak D call: TRBD1 (5 bases). V lost 8 bases and J lost 3, with 17 bases in between. The CDR3 loop spans 16 amino acids. Germline V lookup: CDR1 SEHNR, CDR2 FQNEAQ (reference sequence). In DNA, the CDR3 is TGTGCCAGCTTCCAAGGGGTTCTGGTTGGGGCCAACGTCCTGACTTTC. Residues: CASFQGVLVGANVLTF.

The chain links TRBV7-3 to TRBJ2-5; no clear D gene. Trimming removed 1 base from V and 1 base from J, with 10 bases in between. The CDR3 covers 15 residues. From germline, CDR1 is SGHTA and CDR2 FQGTGA. CDR3 nucleotide sequence: TGTGCCAGCAGCTTAAAAAGTCAGGCCCAAGAGACCCAGTACTTC. It is translated as CASSLKSQAQETQYF.

The genes are TRBV19 and TRBJ2-5; 14 bases map to TRBD2. CDR1 is LNHDA, CDR2 SQIVND, per germline (reference sequence). The trim removed 6 bases at V and 1 base at J, leaving 7 bases unmatched. The CDR3 covers 17 residues. CDR3 loop: CASSQMTSGRAQETQYF. CDR3 sequence (DNA): TGTGCCAGTAGCCAAATGACTAGCGGGAGGGCCCAAGAGACCCAGTACTTC.

Worth noting for this clone: A read error may produce the germline difference seen at one junction end. This chain connects TRBV11-3 to TRBJ2-7, with 9 positions matching TRBD2. CDR1 is SGHNT, CDR2 YENEEA, per germline. The CDR3 covers 15 residues. In DNA, the CDR3 is TGTGCCAGCAGCTTAGGAGGGACTAGCTCCCACGAGCAGTACTTC. It specifies CASSLGGTSSHEQYF.

This rearrangement joins TRBV7-9 to TRBJ2-7; D remains ambiguous. V lost 4 bases and J lost 5, with 18 bases in between. Per germline, CDR1 SEHNR and CDR2 FQNEAQ (reference sequence). The CDR3 contains 15 residues. The CDR3 is CASSSRLRLSDEQYF. The CDR3 DNA is TGTGCCAGCAGCTCCCGACTCCGTCTCAGCGACGAGCAGTACTTC.

V and J are TRBV5-1 and TRBJ2-2, with 7 bases lining up with TRBD2. Germline lookup yields CDR1 SGHRS and CDR2 YFSETQ. This CDR3 region has 14 residues. V lost 5 bases, J lost 0 bases, and 1 base stayed unmatched. The CDR3, as DNA: TGCGCCAGCAGACTAGCGTCGAACACCGGGGAGCTGTTTTTT. Translating gives CASRLASNTGELFF.

This sequence joins TRBV18 and TRBJ1-3; D gene unclear. V shed 4 bases and J shed 0 bases, with 10 bases lying between them. The CDR3 is 15 amino acids. Looked up from germline, CDR1 is KGHSH and CDR2 is LQKENI. This chain's CDR3 is CASSQLGSSGNTIYF. Here the CDR3 DNA reads TGTGCCAGCTCACAGCTGGGGAGCTCTGGAAACACCATATATTTT.

This clone was picked up one time. V usage is TRBV29-1 and J usage is TRBJ1-2; D ambiguous. In germline, CDR1 is SQVTM, CDR2 ANQGSEA. This CDR3 is built from 13 residues. V lost 2 bases to trimming and J lost 6 bases, with 13 bases between them. The CDR3 DNA is TGCAGCGTTGAATTCCAGGTGGAGGATGGCTACACCTTC. It codes for CSVEFQVEDGYTF.